One sample yielded the 10 T cell receptor beta chains listed below, sequenced in a study of blood T cell repertoires in COVID-19. Clones were sequenced by immunoSEQ multiplex PCR, and TCRdb holds only the in-frame ones, with some missing. This sample has roughly 220,000 clones, with 88% found just once. The specimen sequenced was PBMCs or T cells enriched from blood (not recorded which). These receptors were obtained from a woman aged 50 to 65 with acute COVID-19.

The chain recombines TRBV7-9 with TRBJ1-2, with D uncertain. Germline V gene data show CDR1 as SEHNR and CDR2 as FQNEAQ (reference sequence). V was clipped by 3 bases and J by 2 bases, with 7 bases between them. CDR3 length: 13 residues. The CDR3, as DNA: TGTGCCAGCAGCTTCATAACAAACTATGGCTACACCTTC. Protein sequence: CASSFITNYGYTF.

The chain couples TRBV3-1 (or the pseudogene TRBV3-2) to TRBJ1-6; tentative D call: TRBD1 (5 bases). Looked up from germline, CDR1 is LGHDT and CDR2 is YNNKEL (reference sequence). The CDR3 length is 15 residues. Trimming pared 4 bases from V and 8 bases from J, leaving 15 bases between. The CDR3 nucleotides are TGTGCCAGCAGCCCCCGCGGGGGGAGGCATTCACCCCTCCACTTT. Protein: CASSPRGGRHSPLHF.

The V call is TRBV28, the J call TRBJ1-3, with D possibly matching TRBD1 (6 bases). Trimming took 3 bases from V and 2 from J, leaving 11 bases between them. Per germline, CDR1 MDHEN and CDR2 SYDVKM. The CDR3 runs 15 residues. CDR3 in amino acids: CASSFRGGPGNTIYF. DNA of the CDR3: TGTGCCAGCAGTTTTAGGGGGGGCCCTGGAAACACCATATATTTT.

This clone was detected once. J is TRBJ2-3 and V is TRBV2; 9 bases fit TRBD1. With V trimmed by 7 bases and J by 6 bases, 11 bases remained unmatched. The CDR3 runs to 15 residues. Per the germline V gene, CDR1 is SNHLY and CDR2 is FYNNEI. For the CDR3, the DNA is TGTGCCAGCACTCCCGGGACAGGGAACGGGGATACGCAGTATTTT. Protein: CASTPGTGNGDTQYF.

The rearrangement links TRBV30 to TRBJ2-2; 11 bases map to TRBD2. The CDR3 length is 13 residues. The trim removed 8 bases at V and 8 bases at J, leaving 7 bases unmatched. CDR1 and CDR2 (germline): GTSNPN, SVGIG (reference sequence). DNA of the CDR3: TGTGCCGGGACTAGCGGCCCGGGGGGGGAGCTGTTTTTT. Its protein is CAGTSGPGGELFF.

V gene TRBV19 combines with J gene TRBJ1-4; D remains ambiguous. Germline loops: CDR1 LNHDA, CDR2 SQIVND (reference sequence). This CDR3 is built from 12 residues. The V gene lost 7 bases and the J gene lost 8 bases, with 11 bases spanning the gap. CDR3 bases: TGTGCCAGTATTTCCCCGGGGGAAAAACTGTTTTTT. This gives the protein CASISPGEKLFF.

Written as DNA, the CDR3 is TGTGCCAGCAGTCCCCAGATGTTGACTATCTACAATGAGCAGTTCTTC. Translated, it gives CASSPQMLTIYNEQFF. This chain links TRBV27 with TRBJ2-1, with D perhaps TRBD2 (5 bases). Trimming pared 5 bases from V and 3 bases from J, leaving 17 bases between. The CDR3 contains 16 residues. CDR1 is MNHEY and CDR2 is SMNVEV in the germline V gene (reference sequence).

This clone was seen once. The rearrangement joins TRBV7-2 to TRBJ2-7; 7 nucleotides match TRBD2. J lost 2 bases, V lost 6 bases, and 10 bases had no gene match. This CDR3 contains 15 residues. The germline V gene encodes CDR1 SGHTA and CDR2 FQGNSA. CDR3 DNA sequence: TGTGCCAGCAGATTGACTAGCACATATACCTACGAGCAGTACTTC. Amino acid sequence: CASRLTSTYTYEQYF.

This chain connects TRBV28 to TRBJ1-4, with D perhaps matching TRBD1 (5 bases). V gave up 11 bases and J gave up 10 bases, with 8 bases separating them. The CDR3 has 9 residues. The germline gives CDR1 MDHEN, CDR2 SYDVKM. In DNA, the CDR3 is TGTGCCGCCGGGGGAAAACTGTTTTTT. The encoded protein is CAAGGKLFF.

The V and J genes are TRBV7-3 and TRBJ1-1, with D possibly matching TRBD1 (6 bases). V was pared by 5 bases and J by 2 bases, with 12 bases between. Germline CDR1 SGHTA, CDR2 FQGTGA. The CDR3 spans 14 residues. The CDR3 DNA follows: TGTGCCAGCAGCGTACAGGGTCGAAACACTGAAGCTTTCTTT. This codes for CASSVQGRNTEAFF.